This is a list of T cell receptor beta chains from one sample in a study of T cells in tuberculosis. Data came from immunoSEQ multiplex PCR; TCRdb stores just in-frame clones and leaves some out. Of 30,000 to 35,000 clones in the sample, about 89% were seen once. The sequencing input was PBMCs. These receptors all stem from a donor aged 10-35 years with latent tuberculosis or without tuberculosis infection. The CDR3 runs from the conserved cysteine through the conserved F or W. D genes are given only for firm matches. Only some rows state a clone size, as once, few, many or a class for expanded clones.

CASSFRDTEAFF	TGTGCCAGCAGCTTCAGGGACACTGAAGCTTTCTTT	TRBV5-4	TRBJ1-1	.	.
CASSFLGVEEQFF	TGTGCCAGCAGTTTTTTAGGGGTGGAGGAGCAGTTCTTC	TRBV28	TRBJ2-1	.	.
CAWTPAGQARNYGYTF	TGTGCCTGGACTCCAGCTGGACAGGCCCGAAACTATGGCTACACCTTC	TRBV30	TRBJ1-2	once	TRBD1
CASIFPTGELFF	TGTGCCAGTATATTCCCCACCGGGGAGCTGTTTTTT	TRBV19	TRBJ2-2	.	.
CASRLDRVNSPLHF	TGCGCCAGCAGGTTGGACAGGGTAAATTCACCCCTCCACTTT	TRBV5-1	TRBJ1-6	.	TRBD1
CASRSGNTEAFF	TGTGCCAGCAGATCGGGGAACACTGAAGCTTTCTTT	TRBV27	TRBJ1-1	.	.
CASSLMGQGIYEQYF	TGTGCCAGCAGTTTAATGGGACAGGGGATCTACGAGCAGTACTTC	TRBV28	TRBJ2-7	.	TRBD1
CASSYLGGREQYF	TGTGCCAGCAGTTACCTCGGGGGGCGAGAGCAGTACTTC	TRBV6-5	TRBJ2-7	.	.
CASGWGQGNEQFF	TGTGCCAGCGGCTGGGGACAGGGGAATGAGCAGTTCTTC	TRBV27	TRBJ2-1	.	TRBD1
CASRVGGPFSQDYEQYF	TGTGCCAGCAGGGTGGGAGGGCCTTTTTCGCAGGACTACGAGCAGTACTTC	TRBV7-8	TRBJ2-7	.	TRBD2
CASSSGIAGIVKGEQYF	TGTGCCAGCAGCTCCGGGATAGCGGGGATCGTGAAGGGCGAGCAGTACTTC	TRBV7-6	TRBJ2-7	.	TRBD2
CASSLETGGAETQYF	TGTGCCAGCAGTTTGGAGACAGGGGGCGCAGAGACCCAGTACTTC	TRBV28	TRBJ2-5	.	TRBD1
CASSLGVAGPIEQFF	TGTGCCAGCAGCCTGGGGGTAGCGGGCCCTATTGAGCAGTTCTTC	TRBV7-9	TRBJ2-1	.	TRBD2
CASSQGLTEGYTF	TGTGCCAGCAGTCAGGGGTTGACTGAGGGCTACACCTTC	TRBV6-5	TRBJ1-2	.	.
CASSQEGGWNSPLHF	TGTGCCAGCAGCCAAGAGGGGGGTTGGAATTCACCCCTCCACTTT	TRBV14	TRBJ1-6	.	.
CASSIYGEQFF	TGTGCCAGTTCTATTTACGGTGAGCAGTTCTTC	TRBV27	TRBJ2-1	few	.
CASTTGAYNEQFF	TGTGCCAGCACCACAGGGGCCTACAATGAGCAGTTCTTC	TRBV2	TRBJ2-1	.	TRBD1
CASRLTGLGDSGAEAFF	TGTGCCAGCAGACTAACAGGATTAGGGGACTCTGGGGCTGAAGCTTTCTTT	TRBV7-9	TRBJ1-1	.	.
CATSREQPLSKNIQYF	TGTGCCACCAGCAGAGAACAGCCTCTGAGCAAAAACATTCAGTACTTC	TRBV15	TRBJ2-4	.	.
CASSFSVSGNTIYF	TGTGCCAGCAGCTTTTCAGTCTCTGGAAACACCATATATTTT	TRBV7-2	TRBJ1-3	.	.
CASSPDRDSGNTIYF	TGTGCCAGCAGTCCGGACAGGGACTCTGGAAACACCATATATTTT	TRBV6-5	TRBJ1-3	.	TRBD1
CASSPAGQGSDTQYF	TGTGCCAGCAGTCCAGCCGGGCAGGGATCAGATACGCAGTATTTT	TRBV28	TRBJ2-3	.	.
CASSPAAGGRETGELFF	TGTGCCAGCTCACCCGCGGCGGGAGGGAGAGAAACCGGGGAGCTGTTTTTT	TRBV18	TRBJ2-2	once	TRBD2
CASSQGTNTEAFF	TGTGCCAGCAGCCAGGGAACGAACACTGAAGCTTTCTTT	TRBV11-3	TRBJ1-1	.	.
CASSQGPRTSGGAKTQYF	TGCGCCAGCAGCCAAGGTCCGAGGACTAGCGGGGGGGCGAAGACCCAGTACTTC	TRBV4-1	TRBJ2-5	.	TRBD2
CASSLVAGLDTQYF	TGCGCCAGCAGCTTGGTCGCGGGATTGGATACGCAGTATTTT	TRBV5-1	TRBJ2-3	.	.
CAWAAGAVHEQYF	TGTGCCTGGGCGGCAGGGGCAGTCCACGAGCAGTACTTC	TRBV30	TRBJ2-7	.	.
CASSPRSGETQYF	TGCGCCAGCAGCCCCCGGTCCGGGGAGACCCAGTACTTC	TRBV4-1	TRBJ2-5	once	.
CAWSQGWDGYTF	TGTGCCTGGAGTCAGGGATGGGATGGCTACACCTTC	TRBV30	TRBJ1-2	.	.
CASSSRFGNTDTQYF	TGTGCCAGCAGCTCCCGTTTCGGGAACACAGATACGCAGTATTTT	TRBV7-3	TRBJ2-3	.	.